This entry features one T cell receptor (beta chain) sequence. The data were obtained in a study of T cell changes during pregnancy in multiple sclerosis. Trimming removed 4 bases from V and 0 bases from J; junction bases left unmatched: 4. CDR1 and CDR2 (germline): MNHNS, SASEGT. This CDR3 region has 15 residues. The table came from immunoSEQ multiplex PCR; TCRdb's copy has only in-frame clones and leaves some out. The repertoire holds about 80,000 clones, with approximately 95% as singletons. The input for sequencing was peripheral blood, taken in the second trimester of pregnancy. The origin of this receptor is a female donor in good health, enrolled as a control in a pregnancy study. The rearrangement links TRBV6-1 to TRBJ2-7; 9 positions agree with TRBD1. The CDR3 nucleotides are TGTGCCAGCAGTGGGGGGACAGGGATCTCCTACGAGCAGTACTTC. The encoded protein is CASSGGTGISYEQYF.